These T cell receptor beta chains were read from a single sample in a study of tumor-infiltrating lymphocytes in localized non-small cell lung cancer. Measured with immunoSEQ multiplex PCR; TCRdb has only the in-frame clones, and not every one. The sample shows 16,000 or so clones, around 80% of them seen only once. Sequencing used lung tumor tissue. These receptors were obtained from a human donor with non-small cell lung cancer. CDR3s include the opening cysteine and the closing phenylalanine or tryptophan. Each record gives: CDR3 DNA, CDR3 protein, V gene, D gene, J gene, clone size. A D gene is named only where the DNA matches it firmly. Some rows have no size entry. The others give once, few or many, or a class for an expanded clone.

cdr3_nt: TGTGCCAGCAGTGGCGGACAGCGACGAGTTTCACCCCTCCACTTT; cdr3_aa: CASSGGQRRVSPLHF; v_call: TRBV2; d_call: .; j_call: TRBJ1-6; clone_size: .
cdr3_nt: TGTGCCAGCAGCAAAAGCGGGACCGACCATGAGCAGTTCTTC; cdr3_aa: CASSKSGTDHEQFF; v_call: TRBV21-1; d_call: .; j_call: TRBJ2-1; clone_size: .
cdr3_nt: TGTGCCAGCAGTGAGGGACAGGGGAGCTATGGCTACACCTTC; cdr3_aa: CASSEGQGSYGYTF; v_call: TRBV28; d_call: TRBD1; j_call: TRBJ1-2; clone_size: .
cdr3_nt: TGTGCCAGCAGCTTAGCGCCAGGCGGGAGGGCCTCAGTCATTCAGTACTTC; cdr3_aa: CASSLAPGGRASVIQYF; v_call: TRBV7-2; d_call: TRBD2; j_call: TRBJ2-4; clone_size: .
cdr3_nt: TGTGCCAGCAGCTTAGTTACGGGATCTGAGCAGTTCTTC; cdr3_aa: CASSLVTGSEQFF; v_call: TRBV7-2; d_call: .; j_call: TRBJ2-1; clone_size: .
cdr3_nt: TGTGCCAGCAGCTGGAGGACAGGGGCCACACATAATTCACCCCTCCACTTT; cdr3_aa: CASSWRTGATHNSPLHF; v_call: TRBV7-8; d_call: TRBD1; j_call: TRBJ1-6; clone_size: .
cdr3_nt: TGTGCCAGCGGGGCGGGGGGATCTCAAGAGACCCAGTACTTC; cdr3_aa: CASGAGGSQETQYF; v_call: TRBV5-4; d_call: TRBD2; j_call: TRBJ2-5; clone_size: .
cdr3_nt: TGCAGCGTGGGAAGATCGACAGGGGGCGGCGAGCAGTACTTC; cdr3_aa: CSVGRSTGGGEQYF; v_call: TRBV29-1; d_call: TRBD1; j_call: TRBJ2-7; clone_size: .
cdr3_nt: TGTGCCAGCAGCTTAACCACATGGGAGGGGTTGGCCCAGTACTTC; cdr3_aa: CASSLTTWEGLAQYF; v_call: TRBV7-2; d_call: TRBD2; j_call: TRBJ2-5; clone_size: few
cdr3_nt: TGTGCCAGCAGCCCCGGTTGGGCTAGCGGGGGGACCGAGCAGTACTTC; cdr3_aa: CASSPGWASGGTEQYF; v_call: TRBV7-2; d_call: TRBD2; j_call: TRBJ2-7; clone_size: .
cdr3_nt: TGCGCCAGCAGTGACGGTGCCAGGGGGTACGCTGAAGCTTTCTTT; cdr3_aa: CASSDGARGYAEAFF; v_call: TRBV10-2; d_call: TRBD1; j_call: TRBJ1-1; clone_size: .
cdr3_nt: TGTGCCAGCAGTCCCACACAGGGGGCCCAACTCGGCAATGAGCAGTTCTTC; cdr3_aa: CASSPTQGAQLGNEQFF; v_call: TRBV2; d_call: TRBD1; j_call: TRBJ2-1; clone_size: .
cdr3_nt: TGTGCCAGCAGCTTGGGACACCCCAGTATAGCACTGTTTTTT; cdr3_aa: CASSLGHPSIALFF; v_call: TRBV5-6; d_call: .; j_call: TRBJ1-4; clone_size: .
cdr3_nt: TGCGCCAGCAGCTTGGATCCGGGGACCACCTACGAGCAGTACTTC; cdr3_aa: CASSLDPGTTYEQYF; v_call: TRBV5-1; d_call: .; j_call: TRBJ2-7; clone_size: .
cdr3_nt: TGCAGCGTGGAAGTTACGAGGTACGAGCAGTACTTC; cdr3_aa: CSVEVTRYEQYF; v_call: TRBV29-1; d_call: .; j_call: TRBJ2-7; clone_size: .
cdr3_nt: TGTGCCACCCAGGCATCCTACACCATATATTTT; cdr3_aa: CATQASYTIYF; v_call: TRBV25-1; d_call: .; j_call: TRBJ1-3; clone_size: .
cdr3_nt: TGTGCCAGCAGTGGGACTAGCGGCCCCTACGAGCAGTACTTC; cdr3_aa: CASSGTSGPYEQYF; v_call: TRBV2; d_call: TRBD2; j_call: TRBJ2-7; clone_size: .